The T cell receptor (beta chain) described here comes from a study of human T cells and chemical hapten exposure. Across the study: Once 0.01% DPC had been applied to the upper back by patch test, readings were taken at 6 days.

Study-level findings and limits: There was a positive correlation between PT1 expanded TCR counts and patch test score.

The time point is: patch test 1, 2 weeks after DPC sensitization. Specified treatment: therapeutic diphenylcyclopropenone sensitization with weekly scalp DPC. This clonotype has just a few counts. Antigen unknown. TCRdb recomputed calls from the RACE reads with MiXCR, one row per CDR3 protein. The sample consists of around 190,000 distinct CDR3 sequences, about 20% of them appearing once. The V end lost 4 bases, the J end lost 3 bases, and 9 bases lay between the germline ends. The CDR3 runs 13 residues. Germline V gene lookup returns CDR1 LNHDA and CDR2 SQIVND (reference sequence). This chain joins TRBV19 and TRBJ2-5; either TRBD1 or TRBD2 may supply D (5 bases each). The receptor was derived from a woman aged 50 to 65 with alopecia areata. Some clones in this sample may be carry-over from other donors' samples. Material: whole blood, obtained in connection with sensitization to the hapten diphenylcyclopropenone (DPC). For the CDR3, the DNA is TGTGCCAGTAGTACGGGACGGGAAGAGACCCAGTACTTC. Translated, it gives CASSTGREETQYF.